This is a list of T cell receptor beta chains from one sample in a study of blood T cell repertoires in COVID-19. Measured with immunoSEQ multiplex PCR; TCRdb has only the in-frame clones, and not every one. The sample holds about 160,000 clones, about 90% seen once. Source material: peripheral blood. These receptors were obtained from a man older than 75 with acute or convalescent COVID-19. CDR3s include the opening cysteine and the closing phenylalanine or tryptophan. The D gene is left open where the match is weak. The size field is filled for only some rows; it gives once, few, many or a size class.

v_gene: TRBV7-3; j_gene: TRBJ2-1; d_gene: TRBD2; abundance: -; CDR3nt: TGTGCCAGCAGCCCCTTCAGTAGGGCTAGCGGAAACAATGAGCAGTTCTTC; CDR3aa: CASSPFSRASGNNEQFF
v_gene: TRBV7-3; j_gene: TRBJ2-1; d_gene: TRBD2; abundance: -; CDR3nt: TGTGCCAGCAGCTTTAGTGGCGGGAGGGTCAATGAGCAGTTCTTC; CDR3aa: CASSFSGGRVNEQFF
v_gene: TRBV5-1; j_gene: TRBJ2-5; d_gene: TRBD1; abundance: -; CDR3nt: TGCGCCAGCAGCTCCCTACAGGGGGCAGAGACCCAGTACTTC; CDR3aa: CASSSLQGAETQYF
v_gene: TRBV28; j_gene: TRBJ2-2; d_gene: TRBD1; abundance: -; CDR3nt: TGTGCCAGCAGTTTGGCAGGGGGTAACACCGGGGAGCTGTTTTTT; CDR3aa: CASSLAGGNTGELFF
v_gene: TRBV9; j_gene: TRBJ2-1; d_gene: TRBD2; abundance: -; CDR3nt: TGTGCCAGCAGCTTCTCCGGGACTAGCGGGCCTAGGAGTGAGCAGTTCTTC; CDR3aa: CASSFSGTSGPRSEQFF
v_gene: TRBV12-5; j_gene: TRBJ1-1; d_gene: -; abundance: -; CDR3nt: TGTGCTAGTGGGTTCGAGCGGGGGTCCGTCACTGAAGCTTTCTTT; CDR3aa: CASGFERGSVTEAFF
v_gene: TRBV5-8; j_gene: TRBJ2-3; d_gene: -; abundance: -; CDR3nt: TGTGCCAGCAGCTTAGGCCAGGGTGCCGATACGCAGTATTTT; CDR3aa: CASSLGQGADTQYF
v_gene: TRBV4-2; j_gene: TRBJ2-5; d_gene: TRBD2; abundance: -; CDR3nt: TGTGCCAGCAGCCAAGAATCTAGCGGGGGGACTGAGACCCAGTACTTC; CDR3aa: CASSQESSGGTETQYF
v_gene: TRBV6-5; j_gene: TRBJ2-3; d_gene: -; abundance: once; CDR3nt: TGTGCCAGCAGTTACTCACAAAGCACAGATACGCAGTATTTT; CDR3aa: CASSYSQSTDTQYF
v_gene: TRBV2; j_gene: TRBJ1-6; d_gene: TRBD1; abundance: -; CDR3nt: TGTGCCAGCAGACCGGGACAGGGAGGTTATAATTCACCCCTCCACTTT; CDR3aa: CASRPGQGGYNSPLHF
v_gene: TRBV5-1; j_gene: TRBJ2-3; d_gene: TRBD2; abundance: -; CDR3nt: TGCGCCAGCAACAGGGCGGCTAGCGGGGGGGCTACAGATACGCAGTATTTT; CDR3aa: CASNRAASGGATDTQYF
v_gene: TRBV5-6; j_gene: TRBJ2-7; d_gene: -; abundance: -; CDR3nt: TGTGCCAGCAACATCGACAAGGACGAGCAGTACTTC; CDR3aa: CASNIDKDEQYF
v_gene: TRBV10-3; j_gene: TRBJ1-1; d_gene: TRBD1; abundance: -; CDR3nt: TGTGCCATCAGGGGGACAGGGAACACTGAAGCTTTCTTT; CDR3aa: CAIRGTGNTEAFF
v_gene: TRBV27; j_gene: TRBJ2-7; d_gene: -; abundance: -; CDR3nt: TGTGCCAGCAGTTCACCGCTAAGCTCCTACGAGCAGTACTTC; CDR3aa: CASSSPLSSYEQYF
v_gene: TRBV24-1; j_gene: TRBJ2-3; d_gene: TRBD1; abundance: -; CDR3nt: TGTGCCACCAGTGATGCCGGGACAGGGGTCACAGATACGCAGTATTTT; CDR3aa: CATSDAGTGVTDTQYF
v_gene: TRBV11-2; j_gene: TRBJ2-2; d_gene: -; abundance: -; CDR3nt: TGTGCCAGCAGCTTAATTGGGGCTGCCGGGGAGCTGTTTTTT; CDR3aa: CASSLIGAAGELFF
v_gene: TRBV5-4; j_gene: TRBJ1-2; d_gene: -; abundance: -; CDR3nt: TGTGCCAGCAGCCCCAACAGGAATGGCTACACCTTC; CDR3aa: CASSPNRNGYTF
v_gene: TRBV3-1/TRBV3-2; j_gene: TRBJ1-3; d_gene: TRBD1; abundance: -; CDR3nt: TGTGCCAGCAGCCGACTCACAGGGGGCTCTGGAAACACCATATATTTT; CDR3aa: CASSRLTGGSGNTIYF
v_gene: TRBV5-8; j_gene: TRBJ1-5; d_gene: -; abundance: -; CDR3nt: TGTGCCAGCAGACCCAGGACATACAATCAGCCCCAGCATTTT; CDR3aa: CASRPRTYNQPQHF
v_gene: TRBV28; j_gene: TRBJ1-2; d_gene: TRBD1; abundance: -; CDR3nt: TGTGCCAGCAGTCAGGGGGTGTATGGCTACACCTTC; CDR3aa: CASSQGVYGYTF
v_gene: TRBV15; j_gene: TRBJ2-7; d_gene: TRBD1; abundance: once; CDR3nt: TGTGCCACCAGCAGCCGCCCGGGACAGGGGGCGGGCGAGCAGTACTTC; CDR3aa: CATSSRPGQGAGEQYF
v_gene: TRBV21-1; j_gene: TRBJ2-7; d_gene: -; abundance: -; CDR3nt: TGTGCCAGCAGCAAAGAGGGACAGGGGGCACGCGAGCAGTACTTC; CDR3aa: CASSKEGQGAREQYF
v_gene: TRBV27; j_gene: TRBJ1-2; d_gene: -; abundance: -; CDR3nt: TGTGCCAGCAGTTTGGCGGGTGAGACTAACTATGGCTACACCTTC; CDR3aa: CASSLAGETNYGYTF
v_gene: TRBV29-1; j_gene: TRBJ1-1; d_gene: TRBD1; abundance: -; CDR3nt: TGCAGCGTCGACGGACAGGGAGGCACTGAAGCTTTCTTT; CDR3aa: CSVDGQGGTEAFF
v_gene: TRBV9; j_gene: TRBJ2-7; d_gene: TRBD2; abundance: -; CDR3nt: TGTGCCAGCAGCTTCGGGACTAGCGGAGCCTACGAGCAGTACTTC; CDR3aa: CASSFGTSGAYEQYF
v_gene: TRBV25-1; j_gene: TRBJ2-2; d_gene: -; abundance: -; CDR3nt: TGTGCCAGCAGTGAATCTAGGCCCACCACCGGGGAGCTGTTTTTT; CDR3aa: CASSESRPTTGELFF
v_gene: TRBV18; j_gene: TRBJ1-6; d_gene: -; abundance: -; CDR3nt: TGTGCCAGCTCACCATCCTCCCTCCATAATTCACCCCTCCACTTT; CDR3aa: CASSPSSLHNSPLHF
v_gene: TRBV6-1; j_gene: TRBJ1-1; d_gene: -; abundance: -; CDR3nt: TGTGCCAGCAGTGAAGCTTATGGAGGGGTCACTGAAGCTTTCTTT; CDR3aa: CASSEAYGGVTEAFF
v_gene: TRBV19; j_gene: TRBJ1-5; d_gene: TRBD1; abundance: once; CDR3nt: TGTGCCAGTCGGACAGGGCCCCAGCCCCAGCATTTT; CDR3aa: CASRTGPQPQHF
v_gene: TRBV7-2; j_gene: TRBJ1-2; d_gene: TRBD1; abundance: -; CDR3nt: TGTGCCAGCAGCTTGACAGGGTATGGCTACACCTTC; CDR3aa: CASSLTGYGYTF
v_gene: TRBV6-2/TRBV6-3; j_gene: TRBJ2-3; d_gene: -; abundance: -; CDR3nt: TGTGCCAGCAGCACAGTAGCGGTGAGCACAGATACGCAGTATTTT; CDR3aa: CASSTVAVSTDTQYF
v_gene: TRBV6-5; j_gene: TRBJ1-2; d_gene: TRBD1; abundance: -; CDR3nt: TGTGCCAGCGGACAGGGGAGTTTAGTTGGCTACACCTTC; CDR3aa: CASGQGSLVGYTF
v_gene: TRBV28; j_gene: TRBJ2-7; d_gene: -; abundance: -; CDR3nt: TGTGCCAGCAGTTTAACCCGTCGAGGGTCCGAGCAGTACTTC; CDR3aa: CASSLTRRGSEQYF